A selection of T cell receptor beta chains follows, all from one sample in a study of blood T cell repertoires in COVID-19. Assay: immunoSEQ multiplex PCR; the TCRdb copy retains only in-frame clones and omits some. The table has hundreds of thousands of clones, roughly 90% seen once. The sample comprised peripheral blood. The receptors were sampled from a woman in her 30s with COVID-19, enrolled during active disease. The CDR3 runs from the conserved cysteine through the conserved F or W. Fields, in order: V gene, CDR3 length, D gene, clone size, J gene, CDR3 protein, CDR3 DNA. The D gene is left open where the match is weak. Not every row has a clone size; where given, it reads once, few, many or a size class.

v_gene: TRBV25-1
len: 14
d_gene: TRBD1
abundance: once
j_gene: TRBJ1-1
CDR3aa: CASSGTGDFTEAFF
CDR3nt: TGTGCCAGCAGTGGGACAGGGGATTTCACTGAAGCTTTCTTT

v_gene: TRBV3-1/TRBV3-2
len: 15
d_gene: TRBD1
abundance: -
j_gene: TRBJ1-1
CDR3aa: CASSQSPGGRTEAFF
CDR3nt: TGTGCCAGCAGCCAATCCCCAGGGGGGCGTACTGAAGCTTTCTTT

v_gene: TRBV4-3
len: 17
d_gene: -
abundance: -
j_gene: TRBJ1-2
CDR3aa: CASSQEVRGQTGHGYTF
CDR3nt: TGCGCCAGCAGCCAAGAGGTTCGCGGGCAGACAGGACATGGCTACACCTTC

v_gene: TRBV21-1
len: 17
d_gene: -
abundance: -
j_gene: TRBJ2-2
CDR3aa: CASSTWRGRPNTGELFF
CDR3nt: TGTGCCAGCAGCACATGGCGCGGGAGGCCGAACACCGGGGAGCTGTTTTTT

v_gene: TRBV15
len: 16
d_gene: TRBD1
abundance: -
j_gene: TRBJ2-1
CDR3aa: CATSRGTGGPYNEQFF
CDR3nt: TGTGCCACCAGCAGAGGTACAGGGGGCCCCTACAATGAGCAGTTCTTC

v_gene: TRBV27
len: 14
d_gene: -
abundance: -
j_gene: TRBJ2-3
CDR3aa: CASSFSRSTDTQYF
CDR3nt: TGTGCCAGCAGTTTTAGCAGATCCACAGATACGCAGTATTTT

v_gene: TRBV27
len: 14
d_gene: TRBD1
abundance: -
j_gene: TRBJ1-4
CDR3aa: CASRLRGHNEKLFF
CDR3nt: TGTGCCAGCAGGCTCAGGGGGCATAATGAAAAACTGTTTTTT

v_gene: TRBV9
len: 13
d_gene: -
abundance: -
j_gene: TRBJ2-1
CDR3aa: CASRVVGRDEQFF
CDR3nt: TGTGCCAGCAGGGTGGTCGGTCGGGATGAGCAGTTCTTC

v_gene: TRBV7-2
len: 15
d_gene: TRBD1
abundance: -
j_gene: TRBJ2-2
CDR3aa: CASSLHRGPTGELFF
CDR3nt: TGTGCCAGCAGCTTACACAGGGGCCCGACCGGGGAGCTGTTTTTT

v_gene: TRBV7-6
len: 16
d_gene: TRBD1
abundance: -
j_gene: TRBJ1-1
CDR3aa: CASSPTRTGENTEAFF
CDR3nt: TGTGCCAGCAGTCCTACCCGTACAGGGGAGAACACTGAAGCTTTCTTT

v_gene: TRBV19
len: 14
d_gene: -
abundance: -
j_gene: TRBJ2-1
CDR3aa: CASSIRQGGNEQFF
CDR3nt: TGTGCCAGTAGTATTAGACAGGGAGGCAATGAGCAGTTCTTC